The 10 T cell receptor beta chains listed next were all sequenced from one sample in a study of T cells after yellow fever vaccination. Each CDR3 protein is one row after TCRdb ran MiXCR on the 5' RACE reads. The sample holds more than 300,000 distinct CDR3 sequences, around 4.3% seen once. The material sequenced was PBMCs, taken 15 days after the yellow fever booster vaccination. The receptors were sampled from a man aged 18-30 years who received the YFV17D yellow fever vaccine.

This clonotype was found a few times. The V gene is TRBV7-9, the J gene TRBJ2-7; a weak D match, TRBD1 (6 bases). Germline CDR1 is SEHNR and CDR2 is FQNEAQ (reference sequence). The CDR3 extends over 14 amino acids. V was pared by 1 base and J by 2 bases, with 9 bases between. CDR3 protein: CASSLVGAAYEQYF. CDR3 DNA: TGTGCCAGCAGCTTAGTGGGGGCAGCCTACGAGCAGTACTTC.

This clonotype appeared many times. DNA of the CDR3: TGCAGTGCTAGCCCCCGGGGGCAGGTCACAGATACGCAGTATTTT. It is translated as CSASPRGQVTDTQYF. The chain joins TRBV20-1 to TRBJ2-3; D could derive from TRBD1 or TRBD2 (6 bases each). Trimming cost V 3 bases and J 2 bases, with 15 bases left between them. This CDR3 has 15 residues. The germline CDR1 and CDR2 sequences are DFQATT and SNEGSKA (reference sequence).

The chain couples TRBV10-2 to TRBJ2-1; D gene unclear. Germline values: CDR1 WSHSY, CDR2 SAAADI. V shed 4 bases and J shed 2 bases, with 18 bases lying between them. The CDR3 extends over 17 amino acids. The CDR3 bases are TGCGCCAGCAGTGGGCAATGGGCGGTTTTCGCCTACAATGAGCAGTTCTTC. Translating it yields CASSGQWAVFAYNEQFF.

The chain combines TRBV5-1 with TRBJ2-3; D is unresolved. Trimming left V 3 bases short and J 4 bases short, with 12 bases between. There are 14 residues in the CDR3. Germline V gene data show CDR1 as SGHRS and CDR2 as YFSETQ. CDR3 sequence: CASSSSWESDTQYF. CDR3 nucleotide sequence: TGCGCCAGCAGCTCCTCCTGGGAATCAGATACGCAGTATTTT.

In its sample, this clonotype was seen a few times. This chain connects TRBV4-2 to TRBJ2-3, with D possibly matching TRBD2 (7 bases). Looked up from germline, CDR1 is LGHNA and CDR2 is YNFKEQ. The CDR3 is made up of 16 amino acids. Trimming stripped 0 bases from V and 8 bases from J, with 18 bases between. This CDR3 is CASSQDGWGGHVTQYF. In nucleotides, the CDR3 is TGTGCCAGCAGCCAAGATGGGTGGGGGGGCCATGTTACGCAGTATTTT.

This clonotype was seen only a few times. This chain joins TRBV25-1 and TRBJ1-2; perhaps TRBD1 as D (5 bases). Germline values: CDR1 MGHDK, CDR2 SYGVNS. This CDR3 comprises 14 residues. V shed 3 bases and J shed 4 bases, with 12 bases lying between them. The CDR3 sequence is CASSEHQGGYGYTF. CDR3 in DNA: TGTGCCAGCAGTGAGCATCAGGGTGGCTATGGCTACACCTTC.

The rearrangement uses TRBV7-9 and TRBJ1-5; TRBD1 might be the D (5 bases). This CDR3 contains 17 residues. The V gene lost 3 bases and the J gene lost 0 bases, with 15 bases spanning the gap. Per germline, CDR1 SEHNR and CDR2 FQNEAQ (reference sequence). CDR3 DNA sequence: TGTGCCAGCAGCTTTCACGCAGGGTCTTATAGCAATCAGCCCCAGCATTTT. Its protein is CASSFHAGSYSNQPQHF.

This clonotype was recorded at least ten times. The chain joins TRBV3-1 to TRBJ2-1; TRBD2 is a possible D gene (6 bases). Per the germline V gene, CDR1 is LGHDT and CDR2 is YNNKEL (reference sequence). The CDR3 loop spans 15 amino acids. Trimming cost V 2 bases and J 9 bases, with 17 bases left between them. In nucleotides, the CDR3 is TGTGCCAGCAGCCAACGCGGGGACCCTCTCAGTGAGCAGTTCTTC. This gives the protein CASSQRGDPLSEQFF.

The genes are TRBV4-3 and TRBJ2-3; a possible D gene is TRBD2 (6 bases). V shed 1 base and J shed 5 bases, with 16 bases lying between them. The CDR3 sequence is 16 residues long. Germline CDR1 LGHNA, CDR2 YSLEER. CDR3 sequence (DNA): TGCGCCAGCAGCCAAGCGGGACTGCTCCCCTTAGATACGCAGTATTTT. Its translation is CASSQAGLLPLDTQYF.

This clonotype was seen more than once but under ten times. The chain recombines TRBV4-3 with TRBJ2-3; D may be TRBD1 or TRBD2 (5 bases each). V lost 4 bases to trimming and J lost 0 bases, with 14 bases between them. The CDR3 length is 16 residues. Germline V gene lookup returns CDR1 LGHNA and CDR2 YSLEER. The CDR3 loop is CASSRQGTASTDTQYF. Here the CDR3 DNA reads TGCGCCAGCAGCCGACAAGGGACCGCTAGCACAGATACGCAGTATTTT.